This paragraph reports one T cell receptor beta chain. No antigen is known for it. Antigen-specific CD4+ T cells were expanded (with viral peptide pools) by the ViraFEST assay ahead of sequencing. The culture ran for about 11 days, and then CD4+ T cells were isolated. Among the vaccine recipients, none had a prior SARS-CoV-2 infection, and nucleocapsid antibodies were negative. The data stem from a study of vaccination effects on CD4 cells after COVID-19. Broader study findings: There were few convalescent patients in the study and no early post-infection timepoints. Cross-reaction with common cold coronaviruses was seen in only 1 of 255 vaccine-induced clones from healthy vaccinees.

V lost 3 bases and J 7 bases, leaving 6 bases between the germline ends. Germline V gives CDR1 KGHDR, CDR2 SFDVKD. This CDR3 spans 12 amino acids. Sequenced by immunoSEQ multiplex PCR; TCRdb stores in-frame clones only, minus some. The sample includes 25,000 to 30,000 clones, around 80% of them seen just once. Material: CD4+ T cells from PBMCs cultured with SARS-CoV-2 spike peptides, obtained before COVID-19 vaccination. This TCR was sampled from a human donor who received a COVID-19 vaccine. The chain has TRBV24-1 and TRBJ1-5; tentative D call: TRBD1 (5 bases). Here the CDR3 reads CATSDGGQPQHF. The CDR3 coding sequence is TGTGCCACCAGTGATGGGGGACAGCCCCAGCATTTT.